These 27 T cell receptor beta chains were all obtained from the same sample, sequenced in a study of T-cell reconstitution after alpha-beta-depleted transplantation in children. TCRbeta library preparation incorporated unique molecular identifiers. In TCRdb, the PCR reads were re-called with MiXCR into one record per CDR3 protein. This table holds hundreds of thousands of distinct CDR3 sequences, under 15% found once. The sequencing here drew on PBMCs, taken before TCRalphabeta/CD19-depleted stem cell transplant. Every receptor here comes from a girl aged 2 to 9 with congenital amegakaryocytic thrombocytopenia, due to receive a stem cell transplant.

This clonotype occurred a few times. The chain combines TRBV5-1 with TRBJ2-5; 9 bases line up with TRBD2. The V and J ends lost 1 base and 5 bases, in that order; junction bases with no gene match: 9. This CDR3 spans 16 amino acids. CDR1 SGHRS and CDR2 YFSETQ come from the germline V gene. CDR3 DNA sequence: TGCGCCAGCAGCTTGCTTGGCGGGAGGGCCTTTGAGACCCAGTACTTC. It specifies CASSLLGGRAFETQYF.

The table lists this clonotype with many counts. This chain links TRBV24-1 with TRBJ2-1, with 8 positions matching TRBD1. Trimming removed 10 bases from V and 0 bases from J; junction bases left unmatched: 10. Germline CDR1 KGHDR, CDR2 SFDVKD. The length of the CDR3 is 16 residues. This CDR3 is CATGTGGLRSYNEQFF. CDR3 coding DNA: TGTGCCACGGGGACAGGCGGTCTCCGCTCCTACAATGAGCAGTTCTTC.

Ten or more counts support this clonotype. The CDR3: CASADQAGATDTQYF. The CDR3 coding sequence is TGTGCCAGCGCGGACCAAGCGGGAGCCACAGATACGCAGTATTTT. V and J are TRBV10-3 and TRBJ2-3; 8 bases are a match to TRBD2. The CDR3 is 15 amino acids. The germline V gene has CDR1 ENHRY and CDR2 SYGVKD. V trimming: 10 bases; J trimming: 2 bases; junction bases outside the gene matches: 11.

There are a few counts of this clonotype. V is TRBV27 and J is TRBJ1-1; tentative D call: TRBD1 (5 bases). The CDR3 contains 12 residues. Deletions cut 6 bases from V and 4 bases from J, with 9 bases between. The germline gives CDR1 MNHEY, CDR2 SMNVEV (reference sequence). CDR3: CASRSGGTEAFF. CDR3 DNA sequence: TGTGCCAGCAGATCGGGGGGCACTGAAGCTTTCTTT.

This clonotype came up a few times. The CDR3, as DNA: TGTGCCAGCAGCACCAGACTAGCGGGACCCCTACCACAAGAGACCCAGTACTTC. It is translated as CASSTRLAGPLPQETQYF. The chain links TRBV11-2 to TRBJ2-5, with 11 bases lining up with TRBD2. The germline V gene has CDR1 SGHAT and CDR2 FQNNGV. V shed 5 bases, J shed 2 bases, and the junction held 13 bases outside the gene matches. There are 18 residues in the CDR3.

This clonotype was picked up many times. The V call is TRBV28, the J call TRBJ2-1; 7 nucleotides align to TRBD2. Trimming cost V 5 bases and J 10 bases; bases outside gene matches: 17. Germline CDR1 MDHEN, CDR2 SYDVKM. The CDR3 runs to 16 residues. CDR3 DNA sequence: TGTGCCAGCAGTGCTGCCCACGCGGGAGTAGAATGGGAGCAGTTCTTC. Translated: CASSAAHAGVEWEQFF.

About this clonotype: One base away lies a much larger clone, so this may be a sequencing read error. DNA of the CDR3: TGCGCCAGCAGCTTCCAGCGGGAGGATGGGCAGTTCTTC. Protein: CASSFQREDGQFF. This chain links TRBV5-1 with TRBJ2-1, with TRBD2 identical over 9 bases. CDR1 is SGHRS, CDR2 YFSETQ, per germline. The V segment lost 2 bases and the J segment 12 bases; nucleotides outside the gene matches: 6. The CDR3 is made up of 13 amino acids. Variable domain in full (rest from reference TRBV5-1 and TRBJ2-1): KAGVTQTPRYLIKTRGQQVTLSCSPISGHRSVSWYQQTPGQGLQFLFEYFSETQRNKGNFPGRFSGRQFSNSRSEMNVSTLELGDSALYLCASSFQREDGQFFGPGTRLTVL.

The gene calls are TRBV6-5 and TRBJ2-7; D unclear. Germline CDR1 MNHEY, CDR2 SVGAGI. Trimming stripped 0 bases from V and 7 bases from J, with 10 bases between. The CDR3 runs to 13 residues. The CDR3 loop reads CASSYSTFGEQYF. As DNA, the CDR3 is TGTGCCAGCAGTTACTCGACATTCGGGGAGCAGTACTTC.

The chain couples TRBV10-3 to TRBJ2-1, with 10 bases fitting TRBD2. The CDR3 is made up of 14 amino acids. CDR1 is ENHRY, CDR2 SYGVKD, per germline. V gave up 10 bases and J gave up 4 bases; unmatched junction bases: 7. CDR3 sequence: CATRTSGSYNEQFF. Written as DNA, the CDR3 is TGTGCCACCAGGACTAGCGGAAGTTACAATGAGCAGTTCTTC.

There are many counts of this clonotype. This chain links TRBV10-3 with TRBJ2-3; TRBD2 agrees at 10 bases. Per germline, CDR1 ENHRY and CDR2 SYGVKD. The CDR3 consists of 16 residues. With V trimmed by 4 bases and J by 5 bases, 9 bases remained unmatched. The CDR3 protein is CAISGTSGLKVDTQYF. The CDR3 coding sequence is TGTGCCATCAGTGGGACTAGCGGATTAAAGGTAGATACGCAGTATTTT.

To note about this clonotype: This may arise from a read error, as a much more abundant clone is one base away. This rearrangement joins TRBV5-6 to TRBJ1-1; 7 nucleotides match TRBD1. CDR3 length: 15 residues. The J segment lost 2 bases and the V segment lost 4 bases, leaving 8 bases of the junction unmatched. The germline V gene has CDR1 SGHDT and CDR2 YYEEEE. CDR3 sequence: CASSEIGGVNTEAFF. CDR3 sequence (DNA): TGTGCCAGCAGCGAGATAGGGGGCGTTAACACTGAAGCTTTCTTT.

The chain couples TRBV30 to TRBJ1-2; tentative D call: TRBD1 (5 bases). The V and J ends lost 4 bases and 4 bases respectively, with 16 bases between them. This CDR3 is built from 14 residues. Germline lookup yields CDR1 GTSNPN and CDR2 SVGIG (reference sequence). CDR3 protein: CAWMRQSYSYGYTF. DNA of the CDR3: TGTGCCTGGATGCGACAGAGTTATAGCTATGGCTACACCTTC.

This clonotype has just a few counts. The chain employs TRBV7-2 and TRBJ2-7, with 7 bases fitting TRBD2. Trimming took 4 bases from V and 4 from J; bases not matched to a gene: 10. Germline V gives CDR1 SGHTA, CDR2 FQGNSA. The CDR3 length is 15 residues. CDR3: CASSSSAGMVYEQYF. CDR3 nucleotide sequence: TGTGCCAGCAGCTCCTCAGCGGGGATGGTTTACGAGCAGTACTTC.

This chain connects TRBV5-1 to TRBJ2-7; D gene ambiguous. There are 13 residues in the CDR3. Trimming shortened V by 0 bases and J by 3 bases, and 7 bases separated the two germline ends. In germline, CDR1 is SGHRS, CDR2 YFSETQ. CDR3: CASSLGLLYEQYF. Written as DNA, the CDR3 is TGCGCCAGCAGCTTGGGACTTCTCTACGAGCAGTACTTC.

The table lists this clonotype with a few counts. CDR3 DNA: TGTGCCAGCCTGGGGCGAGTCACAGATACGCAGTATTTT. Residues: CASLGRVTDTQYF. The chain links TRBV7-9 to TRBJ2-3; weak D call: TRBD1 (5 bases). The V gene lost 8 bases and the J gene lost 2 bases, with 11 bases spanning the gap. Germline V CDR1 and CDR2: SEHNR, FQNEAQ (reference sequence). The length of the CDR3 is 13 residues.

The CDR3 region has the DNA TGTGCCAGCCGACTCAGGGTTAATGAGGAGACCCAGTACTTC. Its protein is CASRLRVNEETQYF. This rearrangement joins TRBV28 to TRBJ2-5; weak D call: TRBD1 (5 bases). This CDR3 is 14 amino acids long. CDR1 is MDHEN, CDR2 SYDVKM, per germline. Between the trimmed V and J ends, which lost 8 bases and 5 bases, there was a span of 18 bases. The complete variable domain, with remaining parts taken from reference TRBV28 and TRBJ2-5, reads DVKVTQSSRYLVKRTGEKVFLECVQDMDHENMFWYRQDPGLGLRLIYFSYDVKMKEKGDIPEGYSVSREKKERFSLILESASTNQTSMYLCASRLRVNEETQYFGPGTRLLVL.

This clonotype came up a few times. The chain is built from TRBV7-8 and TRBJ1-5, with D possibly matching TRBD1 (5 bases). Germline CDR1 reads SGHVS; CDR2 reads FQNEAQ. The CDR3 is made up of 15 amino acids. V was pared by 1 base and J by 1 base, with 8 bases between. The CDR3 spells CASSLGGASNQPQHF. In DNA, the CDR3 is TGTGCCAGCAGCTTAGGAGGGGCCAGCAATCAGCCCCAGCATTTT.

This clonotype was recorded a few times. The chain carries TRBV9 and TRBJ2-4; 8 nucleotides align to TRBD2. V lost 0 bases and J lost 8; bases outside the gene matches: 4. CDR1 SGDLS and CDR2 YYNGEE come from the germline V gene. There are 14 residues in the CDR3. Written as DNA, the CDR3 is TGTGCCAGCAGCGTAGTCGGGGGGGGAGACATTCAGTACTTC. Protein sequence: CASSVVGGGDIQYF.

This clonotype was observed at least ten times. This chain connects TRBV28 to TRBJ2-5; D possibly corresponds to TRBD1 (5 bases). This CDR3 has 17 residues. The ends were cut back, 1 base at V and 2 bases at J, with 17 bases in the middle. Germline V lookup: CDR1 MDHEN, CDR2 SYDVKM. The CDR3 bases are TGTGCCAGCAGTTTATCTTGGGGCAGCGAAAGACAAGAGACCCAGTACTTC. Amino acids: CASSLSWGSERQETQYF.

The chain links TRBV4-2 to TRBJ2-7; no clear D gene. Trimming took off 4 bases at V and 3 bases at J, with 10 bases between the two ends. The CDR3 extends over 13 amino acids. Looked up from germline, CDR1 is LGHNA and CDR2 is YNFKEQ. CDR3 residues: CASSRDLVYEQYF. The CDR3 coding sequence is TGTGCCAGCAGCCGAGACCTCGTCTACGAGCAGTACTTC.

This clonotype has at least ten counts. The chain uses TRBV7-8 and TRBJ1-6; D is perhaps TRBD1 (5 bases). Trimming removed 1 base from V and 5 bases from J, with 12 bases in between. CDR1 and CDR2 (germline): SGHVS, FQNEAQ. This CDR3 is 16 amino acids long. CDR3 sequence: CASSLVAGWDNSPLHF. The CDR3 DNA reads TGTGCCAGCAGCTTAGTGGCAGGGTGGGATAATTCACCCCTCCACTTT.

This clonotype was counted only a few times. The V and J genes are TRBV5-6 and TRBJ1-2; 7 bases fit TRBD1. Germline CDR1 is SGHDT and CDR2 is YYEEEE. V was clipped by 6 bases and J by 4 bases; unmatched bases: 9. There are 14 residues in the CDR3. The CDR3 bases are TGTGCCAGCATCACTTGGGCAGGGGGCTATGGCTACACCTTC. Its translation: CASITWAGGYGYTF.

This chain connects TRBV5-1 to TRBJ2-2; D assignment may be TRBD1 or TRBD2 (5 bases each). This CDR3 has 16 amino acids. Looked up from germline, CDR1 is SGHRS and CDR2 is YFSETQ. V shed 0 bases and J shed 0 bases, with 9 bases lying between them. This chain's CDR3 is CASSLGGPTNTGELFF. Written as DNA, the CDR3 is TGCGCCAGCAGCTTGGGGGGACCAACGAACACCGGGGAGCTGTTTTTT.

The V gene is TRBV20-1, the J gene TRBJ2-1, with TRBD2 matching 10 bases. CDR1 and CDR2 from the germline V gene are DFQATT and SNEGSKA (reference sequence). The length of the CDR3 is 18 residues. Losses at the gene ends were 0 bases for V and 4 bases for J; bases not matched to a gene: 12. As DNA, the CDR3 is TGCAGTGCTAGAGATACAATTCTAGCGGGAGACGGGTACAATGAGCAGTTCTTC. It is translated as CSARDTILAGDGYNEQFF.

The genes are TRBV28 and TRBJ2-7, with TRBD2 matching over 11 bases. V dropped 6 bases and J dropped 3; count of bases not matched to a gene: 16. CDR3 length: 18 residues. Germline loops: CDR1 MDHEN, CDR2 SYDVKM. The DNA of the CDR3 is TGTGCCAGCAGGGGGGAACTAGCGGGAGTTGGAACCCGCTACGAGCAGTACTTC. This codes for CASRGELAGVGTRYEQYF.

This clonotype was counted a single time. The chain has TRBV14 and TRBJ2-1, with 10 nucleotides matching TRBD1. The CDR3 has 15 residues. After removal of 4 bases from V and 6 bases from J, the junction contained 6 bases not matched to a gene. Germline V gives CDR1 SGHDN, CDR2 FVKESK. CDR3 region: CASSPPDRGVNEQFF. The DNA for the CDR3 is TGTGCCAGCAGCCCTCCGGACAGGGGGGTCAATGAGCAGTTCTTC.

The sample holds many counts of this clonotype. V is TRBV28 and J is TRBJ2-5, with a possible D match to TRBD1 (6 bases). Trimming took 6 bases from V and 0 from J, leaving 14 bases between them. Looked up from germline, CDR1 is MDHEN and CDR2 is SYDVKM. The CDR3 spans 15 residues. Written as DNA, the CDR3 is TGTGCCAGCAGATCCAGAGGACAGTACCAAGAGACCCAGTACTTC. It is translated as CASRSRGQYQETQYF.